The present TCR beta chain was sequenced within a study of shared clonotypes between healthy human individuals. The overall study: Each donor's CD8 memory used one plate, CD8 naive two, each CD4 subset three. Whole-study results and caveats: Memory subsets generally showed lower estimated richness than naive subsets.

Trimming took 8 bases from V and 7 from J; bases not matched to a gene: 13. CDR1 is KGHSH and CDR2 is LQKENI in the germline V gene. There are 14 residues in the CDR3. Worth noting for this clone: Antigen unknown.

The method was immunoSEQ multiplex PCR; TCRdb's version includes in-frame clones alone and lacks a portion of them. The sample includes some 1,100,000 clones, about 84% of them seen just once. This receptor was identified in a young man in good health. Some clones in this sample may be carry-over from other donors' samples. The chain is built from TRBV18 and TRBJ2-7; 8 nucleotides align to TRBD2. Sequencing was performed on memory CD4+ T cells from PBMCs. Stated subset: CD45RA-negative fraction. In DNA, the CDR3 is TGTGCCAGCCGACCAACGGGAGGGTTTGAAGAGCAGTACTTC. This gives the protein CASRPTGGFEEQYF.